Here is one T cell receptor (beta chain) with its context. The entry originates in a study of CDR3 diversity in severe acne. Germline V CDR1 and CDR2: LNHNV, YYDKDF (reference sequence). The CDR3 is 16 residues long. TCRdb called the PCR reads again in MiXCR, with one record for every CDR3 protein. The sample contains around 85,000 distinct CDR3 sequences, 45% to 55% of which appear only once. The rearrangement joins TRBV15 to TRBJ2-5; the match to TRBD1 covers 12 bases. The tail of the sequence fits TRBJ2-1 better, so the J call may be wrong. The sequence derives from a male donor with severe acne vulgaris. The source material was blood. This CDR3 reads CATSRVGQGAVDEQFF. For the CDR3, the DNA is TGTGCCACCAGCAGAGTGGGACAGGGGGCCGTAGATGAGCAGTTCTTC.